The next 19 T cell receptor beta chains were all read from a single sample in a study of cytotoxic CD8 clonotypes in ibrutinib-treated CLL (dated by TCRdb to the early 2020s). The time point label, read with the paper, signifies: 12 to 13 months on ibrutinib. The library relied on the immunoSEQ multiplex PCR assay. TCRdb carries this immuneACCESS record with in-frame sequences only. Its versions omit some clonotypes, under half of them owing to an unresolved V gene in the studies checked, with the rest unexplained. The sample table records 130,000 or so clones; 60% to 80% of these occur just once. About 29% of the sample is in the top ten clones. The input for sequencing was PBMCs, taken after 12 months of ibrutinib treatment. These TCRs come from a human donor with chronic lymphocytic leukemia.

The V call is TRBV5-1, the J call TRBJ1-5; no reliable D call. Deletions cut 0 bases from V and 0 bases from J, with 7 bases between. The CDR3 runs 15 residues. CDR1 is SGHRS, CDR2 YFSETQ, per germline. This CDR3 reads CASSLGLNSNQPQHF. The DNA for the CDR3 is TGCGCCAGCAGCTTGGGTCTGAATAGCAATCAGCCCCAGCATTTT.

The rearrangement links TRBV10-3 to TRBJ2-1; 11 bases map to TRBD2. The germline CDR1 and CDR2 sequences are ENHRY and SYGVKD. CDR3 size: 12 residues. The V and J ends lost 6 bases and 13 bases, in that order; junction bases with no gene match: 5. CDR3: CAISTSGRTQFF. DNA for the CDR3: TGTGCCATCAGCACTAGCGGGAGAACACAGTTCTTC.

This clone is a singleton in its sample. This rearrangement joins TRBV14 to TRBJ2-3, with D unresolved. The CDR3 consists of 16 residues. Germline V gene lookup returns CDR1 SGHDN and CDR2 FVKESK. Trimming pared 1 base from V and 2 bases from J, leaving 13 bases between. This chain's CDR3 is CASSQVGYSLTDTQYF. CDR3 nucleotides: TGTGCCAGCAGCCAAGTCGGATACTCTCTCACAGATACGCAGTATTTT.

V gene TRBV11-3 combines with J gene TRBJ1-6; D gene unclear. The CDR3 has 13 residues. Trimming took 9 bases from V and 6 from J, leaving 12 bases between them. Germline values: CDR1 SGHNT, CDR2 YENEEA. The CDR3: CASQENPNSPLHF. The DNA of the CDR3 is TGTGCCAGTCAAGAGAATCCTAATTCACCCCTCCACTTT.

The chain combines TRBV7-2 with TRBJ1-3; the D gene is possibly TRBD1 (5 bases). This CDR3 comprises 15 residues. CDR1 SGHTA and CDR2 FQGNSA come from the germline V gene. V was cut by 7 bases and J by 0 bases, with 13 bases left in between. The CDR3 nucleotides read TGTGCCAGCAACCGGGGACTCAACTCTGGAAACACCATATATTTT. This encodes CASNRGLNSGNTIYF.

The chain carries TRBV5-1 and TRBJ2-7; TRBD1 might be the D (6 bases). Germline assignment: CDR1 SGHRS and CDR2 YFSETQ. The CDR3 contains 13 residues. With 4 bases removed from V and 5 bases from J, the gap between germline ends came to 13 bases. This CDR3 reads CASSRNRVDEQYF. In DNA, the CDR3 is TGCGCCAGCAGCCGAAACAGGGTCGACGAGCAGTACTTC.

This chain joins TRBV18 and TRBJ2-3, with D unclear. This CDR3 comprises 13 residues. V lost 1 base, J lost 2 bases, and 4 bases lay in between. Germline-derived CDR1 and CDR2 are KGHSH and LQKENI. This CDR3 reads CASSPLVTDTQYF. The CDR3 DNA reads TGTGCCAGCTCACCACTCGTCACAGATACGCAGTATTTT. Based on the CDR3 plus reference TRBV18 and TRBJ2-3, the full variable domain is NAGVMQNPRHLVRRRGQEARLRCSPMKGHSHVYWYRQLPEEGLKFMVYLQKENIIDESGMPKERFSAEFPKEGPSILRIQQVVRGDSAAYFCASSPLVTDTQYFGPGTRLTVL.

This clone has only a few counts. The chain links TRBV20-1 to TRBJ2-7; D is uncertain. Germline CDR1 is DFQATT and CDR2 is SNEGSKA (reference sequence). Trimming shortened V by 8 bases and J by 5 bases, and 13 bases separated the two germline ends. The CDR3 length is 11 residues. CDR3 in DNA: TGCAGTACTCAGAGTTATGACGAGCAGTACTTC. Translated: CSTQSYDEQYF.

The chain links TRBV9 to TRBJ1-3, with 8 bases identical to TRBD1. The ends lost 3 bases at V and 0 bases at J; junction bases unmatched: 14. Germline V gene data show CDR1 as SGDLS and CDR2 as YYNGEE. The CDR3 sequence is 19 residues long. DNA of the CDR3: TGTGCCAGCAGCGGTAAACAGGGACAGGAGTTAACCTCTGGAAACACCATATATTTT. It codes for CASSGKQGQELTSGNTIYF. The full variable domain, with the rest looked up from reference TRBV9 and TRBJ1-3, is DSGVTQTPKHLITATGQRVTLRCSPRSGDLSVYWYQQSLDQGLQFLIQYYNGEERAKGNILERFSAQQFPDLHSELNLSSLELGDSALYFCASSGKQGQELTSGNTIYFGEGSWLTVV.

This clone was found once. The chain carries TRBV30 and TRBJ2-7; the D gene is possibly TRBD1 (5 bases). Trimming stripped 1 base from V and 5 bases from J, with 9 bases between. The CDR3 has 12 residues. Per the germline V gene, CDR1 is GTSNPN and CDR2 is SVGIG (reference sequence). Written as DNA, the CDR3 is TGTGCCTGGAGTGATCAGGGTGACGAGCAGTACTTC. It specifies CAWSDQGDEQYF.

V is TRBV6-5 and J is TRBJ2-5; D may be TRBD1 (5 bases). Trimming removed 5 bases from V and 1 base from J, with 11 bases in between. This CDR3 is 14 amino acids long. Germline V gene sequence: CDR1 MNHEY, CDR2 SVGAGI. The CDR3 coding sequence is TGTGCCAGCAGTCAGGGCGACAGCCAAGAGACCCAGTACTTC. It translates to CASSQGDSQETQYF.

The chain couples TRBV5-1 to TRBJ2-3, with D possibly matching TRBD2 (5 bases). The CDR3 extends over 12 amino acids. Looked up from germline, CDR1 is SGHRS and CDR2 is YFSETQ. V was pared by 6 bases and J by 5 bases, with 10 bases between. CDR3 in DNA: TGCGCCAGCAAATCAGGAGGAGATACGCAGTATTTT. Translated, it gives CASKSGGDTQYF.

This clone was seen once. The chain recombines TRBV5-1 with TRBJ2-1; D may correspond to TRBD1 or TRBD2 (6 bases each). Per germline, CDR1 SGHRS and CDR2 YFSETQ. The CDR3 extends over 15 amino acids. V lost 6 bases to trimming and J lost 2 bases, with 15 bases between them. The CDR3 coding sequence is TGCGCCAGCACCACCGGGGGACAAACCTACAATGAGCAGTTCTTC. Its translation is CASTTGGQTYNEQFF.

The chain is built from TRBV18 and TRBJ2-7; D might be TRBD1 (5 bases). Germline V CDR1 and CDR2: KGHSH, LQKENI. The length of the CDR3 is 13 residues. Trimming shortened V by 3 bases and J by 2 bases, and 8 bases separated the two germline ends. The chain's CDR3 is CASSPVRAYEQYF. The CDR3 nucleotides are TGTGCCAGCTCACCGGTCAGGGCCTACGAGCAGTACTTC.

V gene TRBV28 combines with J gene TRBJ1-5, with unresolved D. This CDR3 comprises 12 residues. V was pared by 5 bases and J by 4 bases, with 6 bases between. The V gene's germline CDR1 is MDHEN and CDR2 SYDVKM. Written as DNA, the CDR3 is TGTGCCAGCAGTACGGGTAATCAGCCCCAGCATTTT. Amino acids: CASSTGNQPQHF.

The chain combines TRBV27 with TRBJ2-7; no definite D call. V was trimmed by 6 bases and J by 3 bases, leaving 6 bases between them. Germline-derived CDR1 and CDR2 are MNHEY and SMNVEV (reference sequence). This CDR3 has 11 amino acids. Here the CDR3 DNA reads TGTGCCAGCAGGGGTCACTACGAGCAGTACTTC. Its translation is CASRGHYEQYF.

CDR3 DNA: TGCGCCAGCAGCCAAGACCAAAGCGGGAGCAAGAATGAGCAGTTCTTC. It codes for CASSQDQSGSKNEQFF. The chain employs TRBV4-3 and TRBJ2-1; TRBD2 agrees at 8 bases. Germline assignment: CDR1 LGHNA and CDR2 YSLEER. This CDR3 region has 16 residues. The ends lost 0 bases at V and 7 bases at J; junction bases unmatched: 8.

The chain has TRBV7-2 and TRBJ2-7; the D gene is possibly TRBD2 (6 bases). Germline V lookup: CDR1 SGHTA, CDR2 FQGNSA. V was cut by 3 bases and J by 2 bases, with 11 bases left in between. The CDR3 sequence is 14 residues long. The chain's CDR3 is CASSFLAGTYEQYF. CDR3 DNA sequence: TGTGCCAGCAGCTTCTTGGCGGGGACCTACGAGCAGTACTTC.

The chain has TRBV11-2 and TRBJ2-2; 11 bases map to TRBD1. Germline trimming cut 4 bases from V and 5 bases from J; bases unmatched to any gene: 6. The length of the CDR3 is 16 residues. Germline CDR1 is SGHAT and CDR2 is FQNNGV. CDR3 sequence reads: CASSSKGQGVTGELFF. Here the CDR3 DNA reads TGTGCCAGCAGCTCAAAGGGACAGGGGGTAACCGGGGAGCTGTTTTTT.